This T cell receptor beta chain is from a study of T-cell memory formation after mild COVID-19 (dated by TCRdb to about 2021). With regard to the full study: TCR sequence clusters from the two donors were largely donor specific. Longitudinal TCRalpha and TCRbeta repertoire sequencing tracked T-cell clones expanding and contracting after mild COVID-19 in a couple of donors. The cohort was made up of two young adult volunteers, one female and one male, who were previously healthy.

About this clonotype itself: Its antigen remains unidentified. Base-call qualities are not available, and no considerably larger clone is one nucleotide away.

CDR1 SGHRS and CDR2 YFSETQ are derived from the germline V gene. Trimming costs V 8 bases and J 1 base, and their ends lie 22 bases apart. The CDR3 covers 16 residues, taking in both the cysteine and the phenylalanine. Of all the DNA, just the CDR3 is kept, 48 bases in frame from base 1. Broad study findings and their caveats: Some responding clones were found in pre-infection memory, which suggests that pre-existing cross-reactive memory T cells took part in the SARS-CoV-2 response. The study covered only a couple of mild cases, and larger cohorts including severe cases with pre-infection samples were considered necessary. The second-wave clones that peaked on day 37 were not confirmed to be SARS-CoV-2 specific. Contracting CD4+ clones turned up mainly in the CM and EM memory subsets, whereas EMRA was where CD8+ clones were enriched. From day 15 to 85, contracting clones showed balanced CD4/CD8 phenotypes, whereas a second wave of clones that expanded from day 15 to 37 leaned towards CD4+.

Ficoll-Paque density gradient centrifugation was used to isolate PBMCs. Sequenced using an Illumina NovaSeq 6000. Using 5'RACE with constant-segment primers, TCRalpha and TCRbeta cDNA libraries were constructed, with sample barcodes and unique molecular identifiers added in the process. RNA was extracted from every sample with Trizol reagent. The libraries were amplified in two PCR steps, and the second step added a second sample barcode and Illumina TruSeq adapters. Sequencing of the libraries was done on an Illumina NovaSeq, producing 2 x 150 bp paired-end reads. For the original study's pipeline: The reads were demultiplexed and collapsed into UMI-guided consensus sequences using migec v1.2.7. Using mixcr v2.1.11, the UMI consensuses were aligned to TRA and TRB V and J templates and assembled into clonotypes. A clonotype was counted as expanded or contracted only when both edgeR and NoisET called the clonotype significant, with the noise models trained on biological replicates. edgeR calls used a false discovery rate-adjusted p below 0.01 and a log2 fold-change threshold of 1. As an exploratory analysis of dynamics, PCA with hierarchical clustering was applied to max-normalized trajectories of the 1000 most abundant clonotypes. The CD4 or CD8 phenotype of responding clones was assigned using the separately sequenced CD4+ and CD8+ repertoires. The public reads were reprocessed in TCRdb via fastp at Q25 and MiXCR, keeping in-frame beta chains. Rows are unified per CDR3 protein, each entry keeping the most common DNA and genes. TCRdb assigned the V and J calls; the authors' analysis was not used. The sample contains about 470,000 distinct CDR3 sequences, approximately 23% of them found a single time. Approximately 12% of the sample belongs to the ten largest clones.

The sequence derives from an adult woman who had mild COVID-19 (a few samples of this study predate the infection). The sample titles of this study are shuffled in the database, so cell type and time point are left out; the donor was told from shared clones. The receptor chain draws on TRBV5-1 and TRBJ2-7; the D region possibly corresponds to TRBD1 (6 bases align). The sequencing sample was made of PBMCs or a T cell subset sorted from them (not recorded which). This receptor has the CDR3 CASRRRTDSKSYEQYF. The bases are TGCGCCAGTCGAAGACGGACGGACAGCAAATCCTACGAGCAGTACTTC.